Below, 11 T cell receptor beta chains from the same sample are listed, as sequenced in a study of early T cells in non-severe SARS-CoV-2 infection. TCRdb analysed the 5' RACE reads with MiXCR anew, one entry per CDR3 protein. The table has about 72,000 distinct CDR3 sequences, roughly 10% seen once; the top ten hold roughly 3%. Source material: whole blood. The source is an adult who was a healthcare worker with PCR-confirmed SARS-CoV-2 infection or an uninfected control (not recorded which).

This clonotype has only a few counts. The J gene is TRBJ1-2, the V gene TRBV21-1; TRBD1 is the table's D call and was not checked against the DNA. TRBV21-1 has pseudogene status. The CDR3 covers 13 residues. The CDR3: CASTGGANYGYTF. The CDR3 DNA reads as TGTGCCAGCACAGGGGGAGCTAACTATGGCTACACCTTC.

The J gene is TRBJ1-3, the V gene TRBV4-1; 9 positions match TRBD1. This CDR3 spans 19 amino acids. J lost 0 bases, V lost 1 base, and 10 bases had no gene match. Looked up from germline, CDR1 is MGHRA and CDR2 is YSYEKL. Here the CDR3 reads CASSQGEDRGPFSGNTIYF. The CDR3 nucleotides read TGCGCCAGCAGCCAAGGCGAGGACAGGGGCCCTTTCTCTGGAAACACCATATATTTT.

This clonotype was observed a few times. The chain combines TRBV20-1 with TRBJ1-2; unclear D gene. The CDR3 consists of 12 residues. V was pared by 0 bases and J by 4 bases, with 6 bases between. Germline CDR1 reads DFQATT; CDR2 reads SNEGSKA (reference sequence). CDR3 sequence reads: CSAREVTYGYTF. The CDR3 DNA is TGCAGTGCTAGAGAAGTGACCTATGGCTACACCTTC.

The CDR3 DNA reads TGCAGCGCGCCGGGGGGGTACCAAGAGACCCAGTACTTC. Protein: CSAPGGYQETQYF. The V gene is TRBV29-1, the J gene TRBJ2-5, with TRBD2 identical over 8 bases. Germline-derived CDR1 and CDR2 are SQVTM and ANQGSEA. The CDR3 has 13 residues. J was trimmed by 0 bases and V by 7 bases; bases with no gene match: 4.

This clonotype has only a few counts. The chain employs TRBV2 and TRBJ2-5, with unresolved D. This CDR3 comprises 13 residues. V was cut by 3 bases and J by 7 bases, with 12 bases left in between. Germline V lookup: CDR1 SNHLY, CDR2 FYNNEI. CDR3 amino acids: CASSEGPIRTQYF. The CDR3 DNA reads TGTGCCAGCAGTGAGGGCCCTATCCGGACCCAGTACTTC.

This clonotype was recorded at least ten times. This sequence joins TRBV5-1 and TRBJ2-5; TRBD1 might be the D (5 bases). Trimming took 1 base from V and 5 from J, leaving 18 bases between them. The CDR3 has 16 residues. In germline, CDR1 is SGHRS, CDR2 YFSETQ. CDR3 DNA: TGCGCCAGCAGCTTGAAGACAGCCGATACCAGCGAGACCCAGTACTTC. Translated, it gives CASSLKTADTSETQYF.

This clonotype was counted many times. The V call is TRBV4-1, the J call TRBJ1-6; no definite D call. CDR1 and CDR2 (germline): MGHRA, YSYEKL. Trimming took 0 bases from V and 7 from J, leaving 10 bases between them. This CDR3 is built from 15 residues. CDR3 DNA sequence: TGCGCCAGCAGCCAAGACCAGAGGGTGAATTCACCCCTCCACTTT. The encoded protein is CASSQDQRVNSPLHF.

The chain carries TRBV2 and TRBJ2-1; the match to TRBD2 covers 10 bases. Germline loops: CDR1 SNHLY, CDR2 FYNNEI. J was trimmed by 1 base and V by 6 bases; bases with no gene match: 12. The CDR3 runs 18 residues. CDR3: CASSPSGSFFVSYNEQFF. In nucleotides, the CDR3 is TGTGCCAGCAGCCCTAGCGGGAGCTTTTTCGTATCCTACAATGAGCAGTTCTTC.

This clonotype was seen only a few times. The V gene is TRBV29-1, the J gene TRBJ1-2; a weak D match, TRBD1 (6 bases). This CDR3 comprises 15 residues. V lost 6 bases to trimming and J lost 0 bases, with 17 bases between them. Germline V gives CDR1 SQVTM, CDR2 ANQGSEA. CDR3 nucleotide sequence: TGCAGCGTCACGTTGGGGGCCCCAGCTAACTATGGCTACACCTTC. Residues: CSVTLGAPANYGYTF.

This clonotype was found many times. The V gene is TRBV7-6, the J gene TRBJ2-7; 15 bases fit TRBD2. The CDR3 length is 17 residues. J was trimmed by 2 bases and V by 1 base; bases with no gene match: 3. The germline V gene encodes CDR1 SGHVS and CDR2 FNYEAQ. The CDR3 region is CASSLGTSGRAAYEQYF. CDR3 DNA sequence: TGTGCCAGCAGCTTAGGGACTAGCGGGAGGGCCGCCTACGAGCAGTACTTC.

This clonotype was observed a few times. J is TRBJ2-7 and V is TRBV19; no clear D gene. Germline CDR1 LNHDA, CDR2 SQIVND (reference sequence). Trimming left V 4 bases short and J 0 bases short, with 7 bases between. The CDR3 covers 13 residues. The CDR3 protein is CASSNPISYEQYF. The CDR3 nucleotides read TGTGCCAGTAGTAATCCAATCTCCTACGAGCAGTACTTC.